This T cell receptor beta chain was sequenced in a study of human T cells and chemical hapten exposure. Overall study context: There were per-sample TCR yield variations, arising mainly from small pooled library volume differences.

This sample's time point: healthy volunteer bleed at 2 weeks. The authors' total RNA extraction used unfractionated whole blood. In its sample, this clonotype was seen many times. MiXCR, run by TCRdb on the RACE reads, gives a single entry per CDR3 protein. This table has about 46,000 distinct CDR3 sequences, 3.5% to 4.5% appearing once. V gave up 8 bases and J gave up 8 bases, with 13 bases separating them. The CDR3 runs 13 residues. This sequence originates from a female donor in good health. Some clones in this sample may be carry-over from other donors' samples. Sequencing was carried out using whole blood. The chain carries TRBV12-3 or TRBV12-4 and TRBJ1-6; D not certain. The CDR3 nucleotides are TGTGCCAGCTCCCGGCGGGAAGATTCACCCCTCCACTTT. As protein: CASSRREDSPLHF.